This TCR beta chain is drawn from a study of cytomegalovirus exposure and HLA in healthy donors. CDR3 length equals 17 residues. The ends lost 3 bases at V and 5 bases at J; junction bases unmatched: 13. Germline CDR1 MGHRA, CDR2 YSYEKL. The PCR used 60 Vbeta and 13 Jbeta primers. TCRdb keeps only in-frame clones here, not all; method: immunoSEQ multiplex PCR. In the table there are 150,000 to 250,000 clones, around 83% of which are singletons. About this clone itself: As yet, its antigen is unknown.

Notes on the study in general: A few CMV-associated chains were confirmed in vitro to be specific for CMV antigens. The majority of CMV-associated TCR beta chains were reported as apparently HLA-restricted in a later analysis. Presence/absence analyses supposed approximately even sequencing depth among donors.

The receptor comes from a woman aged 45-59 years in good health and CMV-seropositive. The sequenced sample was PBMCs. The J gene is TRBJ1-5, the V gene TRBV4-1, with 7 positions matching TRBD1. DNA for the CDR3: TGCGCCAGCAGCCATCCGCCGCGGGACAGTATCTATCAGCCCCAGCATTTT. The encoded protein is CASSHPPRDSIYQPQHF.